This T cell receptor (beta chain) was identified during a study of T cell changes during pregnancy in multiple sclerosis. V shed 10 bases, J shed 5 bases, and the junction held 8 bases outside the gene matches. The CDR3 totals 13 residues. Germline V gene sequence: CDR1 MDHEN, CDR2 SYDVKM. TCRdb's copy holds only in-frame clones and misses some; the assay was immunoSEQ multiplex PCR. The sample lists tens of thousands of clones; approximately 90% were seen once. This clone appeared a single time. The chain recombines TRBV28 with TRBJ2-7, with 10 bases lining up with TRBD2. The clonotype originates from a female donor with multiple sclerosis, enrolled in a pregnancy study. This material consisted of CD8+ T cells from peripheral blood mononuclear cells, taken in the second trimester of pregnancy. In DNA form, the CDR3 reads TGTGCCACTGGGCTAGCGGGAGTCCACGAGCAGTACTTC. This codes for CATGLAGVHEQYF.